These 19 T cell receptor beta chains originate from one sample sequenced in a study of blood T cells in healthy people across ages. Combining a sample-barcoded 5' primer with a J-beta primer mix, a second PCR ran for roughly 6 to 12 cycles. TCRdb reanalysed the 5' RACE reads using MiXCR and keeps one entry per CDR3 protein. The top ten hold under 3% of the sample, which has approximately 780,000 distinct CDR3 sequences, roughly 24% seen once. In addition, the sample was reused for a study of T cells of mothers and their children.

Sample: blood. These receptors were collected from a boy aged 5-17 years in good health.

The gene calls are TRBV18 and TRBJ2-7; a possible D gene is TRBD1 (7 bases). Trimming removed 4 bases at V and 6 bases at J, with 13 bases between. CDR3 length equals 13 residues. Germline CDR1 KGHSH, CDR2 LQKENI. The CDR3 bases are TGTGCCAGCTCACTCCCCCAGGGGGGCGAGCAGTACTTC. Translation gives CASSLPQGGEQYF.

This chain uses TRBV7-9 with TRBJ2-2; D not certain. The CDR3 length is 13 residues. Germline loops: CDR1 SEHNR, CDR2 FQNEAQ (reference sequence). V gave up 2 bases and J gave up 9 bases, with 10 bases separating them. The DNA of the CDR3 is TGTGCCAGCAGCTTATTGGCCGATAGGGAGCTGTTTTTT. It yields the protein CASSLLADRELFF. The full variable domain, rest sourced from reference TRBV7-9 and TRBJ2-2, is DTGVSQNPRHKITKRGQNVTFRCDPISEHNRLYWYRQTLGQGPEFLTYFQNEAQLEKSRLLSDRFSAERPKGSFSTLEIQRTEQGDSAMYLCASSLLADRELFFGEGSRLTVL.

In this sample, this clonotype turned up a few times. V and J are TRBV7-9 and TRBJ2-5; D unresolved. The CDR3 is made up of 14 amino acids. Germline V lookup: CDR1 SEHNR, CDR2 FQNEAQ (reference sequence). V was shortened by 5 bases and J by 4 bases, with 14 bases between the two germline ends. The CDR3 sequence is CASSPPTVRETQYF. The CDR3, as DNA: TGTGCCAGCAGCCCACCGACGGTGCGAGAGACCCAGTACTTC.

The CDR3 sequence: CSTRGGSYNEQFF. The CDR3 nucleotides read TGCAGTACCCGGGGGGGCTCCTACAATGAGCAGTTCTTC. The chain has TRBV20-1 and TRBJ2-1; 8 bases fit TRBD2. The CDR3 is 13 residues long. Germline CDR1 and CDR2: DFQATT and SNEGSKA (reference sequence). After removal of 8 bases from V and 0 bases from J, the junction contained 3 bases not matched to a gene.

The CDR3 region is CASKPQGVKTEAFF. The CDR3 nucleotides read TGTGCCAGCAAACCACAGGGAGTTAAGACTGAAGCTTTCTTT. V gene TRBV12-3 or TRBV12-4 combines with J gene TRBJ1-1; D is possibly TRBD1 (6 bases). This CDR3 is 14 amino acids long. Trimming removed 7 bases from V and 5 bases from J, with 17 bases in between.

The table lists this clonotype with a few counts. This chain uses TRBV6-1 with TRBJ2-5; TRBD1 matches at 8 bases. The CDR3 is 12 amino acids. CDR1 MNHNS and CDR2 SASEGT come from the germline V gene. The V and J ends lost 8 bases and 5 bases, in that order; junction bases with no gene match: 4. The CDR3 protein is CASDRGRETQYF. The CDR3 bases are TGTGCCAGCGACAGGGGACGGGAGACCCAGTACTTC.

V gene TRBV12-3 or TRBV12-4 combines with J gene TRBJ1-2; a weak D match, TRBD1 (6 bases). V gave up 8 bases and J gave up 4 bases, with 14 bases separating them. The CDR3 covers 13 residues. CDR3 in amino acids: CASCPGGGYGYTF. In nucleotides, the CDR3 is TGTGCCAGCTGCCCGGGGGGCGGCTATGGCTACACCTTC.

The chain has TRBV10-3 and TRBJ1-1; unclear D gene. V lost 10 bases and J lost 1, with 13 bases in between. The CDR3 is made up of 13 amino acids. CDR1 is ENHRY, CDR2 SYGVKD, per germline. CDR3 in DNA: TGTGCCACCCTGGAACAGTCGAACACTGAAGCTTTCTTT. Protein sequence: CATLEQSNTEAFF.

The V call is TRBV6-6, the J call TRBJ2-5, with 10 bases aligning to TRBD2. CDR1 is MNHNY, CDR2 SVGAGI, per germline (reference sequence). The J segment lost 4 bases and the V segment lost 6 bases, leaving 11 bases of the junction unmatched. The CDR3 length is 16 residues. CDR3 in amino acids: CASSGPSGGRGETQYF. CDR3 DNA sequence: TGTGCCAGCAGCGGCCCTAGCGGGGGCCGCGGAGAGACCCAGTACTTC.

Here the CDR3 reads CASSLPPSGGAGETQYF. The CDR3 region has the DNA TGTGCCAGCAGTCTCCCTCCCAGCGGGGGGGCCGGGGAGACCCAGTACTTC. This chain connects TRBV12-3 or TRBV12-4 to TRBJ2-5; 10 bases line up with TRBD2. The CDR3 is 17 amino acids. Trimming removed 5 bases from V and 5 bases from J; junction bases left unmatched: 14.

This clonotype was recorded many times. The chain is built from TRBV10-3 and TRBJ2-7; maybe TRBD1 (6 bases). Germline CDR1 is ENHRY and CDR2 is SYGVKD. Trimming removed 4 bases at V and 4 bases at J, with 8 bases between. The CDR3 spans 12 residues. The CDR3: CAISGRGYEQYF. The CDR3 nucleotides read TGTGCCATCAGTGGCAGGGGTTACGAGCAGTACTTC.

DNA for the CDR3: TGTGCCAGCAGTCCCATGGTTGTTGACAGCCCCCAATCTAAAAACATTCAGTACTTC. Amino acid sequence: CASSPMVVDSPQSKNIQYF. The rearrangement links TRBV6-5 to TRBJ2-4; D is possibly TRBD1 (5 bases). The V end was cut by 5 bases, the J end by 4 bases, with 27 bases between. Per the germline V gene, CDR1 is MNHEY and CDR2 is SVGAGI. The CDR3 is 19 amino acids.

The chain uses TRBV3-1 and TRBJ2-5, with a tentative D call TRBD2 (7 bases). There are 15 residues in the CDR3. CDR1 is LGHDT and CDR2 is YNNKEL in the germline V gene (reference sequence). Trimming left V 2 bases short and J 4 bases short, with 14 bases between. The DNA of the CDR3 is TGTGCCAGCAGCCAAAGGGGGGGCCGGGGAGAGACCCAGTACTTC. Its protein product is CASSQRGGRGETQYF.

This rearrangement joins TRBV30 to TRBJ2-5, with D perhaps TRBD1 (7 bases). CDR1 and CDR2 (germline): GTSNPN, SVGIG (reference sequence). V lost 5 bases, J lost 5 bases, and 12 bases lay in between. This CDR3 region has 12 residues. The CDR3 DNA follows: TGTGCCTGGCAGCCAGGGGGGGAGACCCAGTACTTC. It translates to CAWQPGGETQYF.

In its sample, this clonotype was seen a few times. J is TRBJ2-5 and V is TRBV12-5; possibly TRBD2 for D (5 bases). Trimming took 4 bases from V and 7 from J, leaving 16 bases between them. Germline CDR1 LGHNT, CDR2 FRNRAP. This CDR3 has 14 residues. The CDR3 region has the DNA TGTGCTAGTGGTTCTGATGGCGGGCCGGGGACCCAGTACTTC. This encodes CASGSDGGPGTQYF.

The table lists this clonotype with a few counts. This rearrangement joins TRBV3-1 to TRBJ2-5, with a tentative D call TRBD1 (5 bases). The J call may be incorrect, as the DNA end agrees better with TRBJ2-1. This CDR3 region has 16 residues. CDR1 and CDR2 from the germline V gene are LGHDT and YNNKEL (reference sequence). In DNA form, the CDR3 reads TGTGCCAGCAGCCAAGATAGGCGACGGACAACCAATGAGCAGTTCTTC. The encoded protein is CASSQDRRRTTNEQFF.

As to this clonotype: A read error may account for a junction end that differs from germline. The chain combines TRBV18 with TRBJ2-7; D tentatively reads TRBD1 or TRBD2 (7 bases each). This CDR3 contains 15 residues. Germline CDR1 reads KGHSH; CDR2 reads LQKENI. DNA for the CDR3: TGTGCCTGCTCACCCAGGGACAGCGGGGCCTACGAGCAGTACTTC. Amino acids: CACSPRDSGAYEQYF.

The chain joins TRBV7-6 to TRBJ1-2; D unclear. The germline V and J ends were trimmed by 0 bases and 6 bases, with 14 bases remaining between them. The V gene's germline CDR1 is SGHVS and CDR2 FNYEAQ. The CDR3 consists of 15 residues. CDR3 sequence: CASSLALGRMNGYTF. CDR3 sequence (DNA): TGTGCCAGCAGCTTAGCGCTAGGCAGGATGAATGGCTACACCTTC. Variable domain in full (rest from reference TRBV7-6 and TRBJ1-2): GAGVSQSPRYKVTKRGQDVALRCDPISGHVSLYWYRQALGQGPEFLTYFNYEAQQDKSGLPNDRFSAERPEGSISTLTIQRTEQRDSAMYRCASSLALGRMNGYTFGSGTRLTVV.

This clonotype has only a few counts. The rearrangement joins TRBV12-3 or TRBV12-4 to TRBJ2-2; TRBD1 is a possible D gene (6 bases). V was pared by 2 bases and J by 5 bases, with 18 bases between. This CDR3 contains 17 residues. The CDR3 DNA reads as TGTGCCAGCAGTTTATTTGGACATCCCAGGGGAACCGGGGAGCTGTTTTTT. This codes for CASSLFGHPRGTGELFF.